Presented here are 18 T cell receptor beta chains from one specimen sequenced in a study of blood T cell repertoires in COVID-19. Sequencing was performed with immunoSEQ multiplex PCR; in TCRdb, only in-frame clones are kept and a portion is missing. This table holds 150,000 to 200,000 clones, roughly 84% found once. Sequencing used PBMCs or T cells enriched from blood (not recorded which). These receptors were collected from a human donor with acute COVID-19. The donor label of this sample is uncertain.

This chain links TRBV7-9 with TRBJ2-7; 10 bases map to TRBD2. CDR3 length: 15 residues. Per germline, CDR1 SEHNR and CDR2 FQNEAQ (reference sequence). Trimming cost V 1 base and J 3 bases; bases outside gene matches: 3. The CDR3 reads CASSLVASGGYEQYF. The CDR3 bases are TGTGCCAGCAGCTTAGTTGCTAGCGGGGGCTACGAGCAGTACTTC.

V is TRBV2 and J is TRBJ2-2, with TRBD2 matching over 11 bases. Germline trimming cut 4 bases from V and 0 bases from J; bases unmatched to any gene: 4. The CDR3 has 17 amino acids. CDR1 is SNHLY, CDR2 FYNNEI, per germline. CDR3 loop: CASSGRSGGANTGELFF. The CDR3 region has the DNA TGTGCCAGCAGTGGGCGTAGCGGGGGGGCGAACACCGGGGAGCTGTTTTTT.

Here the CDR3 reads CASSRGQGDGYTF. CDR3 DNA: TGTGCCAGCAGTCGGGGACAGGGCGATGGCTACACCTTC. V is TRBV3-1 (or the pseudogene TRBV3-2) and J is TRBJ1-2; 9 bases align to TRBD1. Per germline, CDR1 LGHDT and CDR2 YNNKEL (reference sequence). V was pared by 6 bases and J by 6 bases, with 5 bases of the junction left unmatched. CDR3 size: 13 residues.

The chain has TRBV19 and TRBJ1-2; D is possibly TRBD1 (6 bases). Germline V CDR1 and CDR2: LNHDA, SQIVND (reference sequence). The CDR3 length is 12 residues. This CDR3 reads CAVGDNIHGYTF. In DNA, the CDR3 is TGTGCAGTAGGGGACAACATCCATGGCTACACCTTC.

The V and J genes are TRBV18 and TRBJ2-7, with 10 bases lining up with TRBD1. In germline, CDR1 is KGHSH, CDR2 LQKENI. There are 16 residues in the CDR3. With V trimmed by 2 bases and J by 5 bases, 9 bases remained unmatched. This CDR3 is CASSPDPGQGKNEQYF. CDR3 in DNA: TGTGCCAGCTCACCAGATCCGGGACAGGGGAAAAACGAGCAGTACTTC. Full variable domain (remainder filled in from reference TRBV18 and TRBJ2-7): NAGVMQNPRHLVRRRGQEARLRCSPMKGHSHVYWYRQLPEEGLKFMVYLQKENIIDESGMPKERFSAEFPKEGPSILRIQQVVRGDSAAYFCASSPDPGQGKNEQYFGPGTRLTVT.

J is TRBJ1-1 and V is TRBV20-1; D not resolved. The CDR3 contains 11 residues. Looked up from germline, CDR1 is DFQATT and CDR2 is SNEGSKA (reference sequence). Trimming stripped 7 bases from V and 3 bases from J, with 9 bases between. The CDR3: CSVLKYTEAFF. The CDR3 DNA is TGCAGTGTACTCAAGTACACTGAAGCTTTCTTT.

About this clone: Because the CDR3's place on the DNA is in doubt, the DNA is left out and the CDR3 is given as listed by TCRdb. The CDR3 loop is CASSTSSSRETQYF. The chain has TRBV6-5 and TRBJ2-5; the tabulated D call, TRBD2, remains unverified against the DNA. Germline V gene sequence: CDR1 MNHEY, CDR2 SVGAGI. Inclusive of both ends, the CDR3 amounts to 14 amino acids.

The chain couples TRBV24-1 to TRBJ1-3; 8 positions agree with TRBD1. In germline, CDR1 is KGHDR, CDR2 SFDVKD. V shed 7 bases and J 3 bases; nucleotides not matched to a gene: 7. The CDR3 has 15 amino acids. The DNA for the CDR3 is TGTGCCACCAGAGCAGGGGGCGAGGATGGAAACACCATATATTTT. The encoded protein is CATRAGGEDGNTIYF.

V and J are TRBV5-8 and TRBJ1-2; 10 nucleotides match TRBD1. The trim removed 4 bases at V and 4 bases at J, leaving 7 bases unmatched. This CDR3 comprises 15 residues. In germline, CDR1 is SGHTS, CDR2 YDEGEE. For the CDR3, the DNA is TGTGCCAGCAGCGGTTGGGACAGGGGCTTCTATGGCTACACCTTC. The encoded protein is CASSGWDRGFYGYTF.

This clone is a singleton in its sample. The rearrangement links TRBV16 to TRBJ2-7; 7 bases are shared with TRBD1. Losses at the gene ends were 3 bases for V and 1 base for J; bases not matched to a gene: 6. The germline V gene encodes CDR1 KGHSY and CDR2 FQNENV. This CDR3 has 15 residues. The CDR3 protein is CASSHYGRGSYEQYF. The DNA for the CDR3 is TGTGCCAGCAGCCATTATGGCAGGGGGTCCTACGAGCAGTACTTC.

This clone appeared a single time. J is TRBJ2-7 and V is TRBV6-5; 11 nucleotides agree with TRBD1. The CDR3 sequence is 14 residues long. Germline V gene lookup returns CDR1 MNHEY and CDR2 SVGAGI. J lost 2 bases, V lost 6 bases, and 3 bases had no gene match. CDR3 loop: CASRGQGAPYEQYF. CDR3 nucleotide sequence: TGTGCCAGCAGAGGACAGGGGGCCCCCTACGAGCAGTACTTC.

This chain uses TRBV30 with TRBJ2-7; maybe TRBD1 (6 bases). In germline, CDR1 is GTSNPN, CDR2 SVGIG (reference sequence). V was clipped by 0 bases and J by 4 bases, with 13 bases between them. The CDR3 spans 14 residues. The CDR3 protein is CAWSVRGARYEQYF. CDR3 coding DNA: TGTGCCTGGAGTGTCAGGGGAGCTCGGTACGAGCAGTACTTC.

V is TRBV2 and J is TRBJ2-1, with 7 bases identical to TRBD2. The V segment lost 5 bases and the J segment 6 bases; nucleotides outside the gene matches: 7. Germline-derived CDR1 and CDR2 are SNHLY and FYNNEI. The CDR3 extends over 14 amino acids. The CDR3 region has the DNA TGTGCCAGCAGTCTTGGACTAGATCCCAATGAGCAGTTCTTC. Its protein product is CASSLGLDPNEQFF.

The gene calls are TRBV19 and TRBJ2-1; 8 bases match TRBD2. CDR3 size: 14 residues. The V and J ends lost 7 bases and 8 bases, in that order; junction bases with no gene match: 10. Per germline, CDR1 LNHDA and CDR2 SQIVND (reference sequence). The DNA for the CDR3 is TGTGCCAGTACCCTTGGACTAGCTCGGGATGAGCAGTTCTTC. It translates to CASTLGLARDEQFF. Complete variable domain (other parts from reference TRBV19 and TRBJ2-1): DGGITQSPKYLFRKEGQNVTLSCEQNLNHDAMYWYRQDPGQGLRLIYYSQIVNDFQKGDIAEGYSVSREKKESFPLTVTSAQKNPTAFYLCASTLGLARDEQFFGPGTRLTVL.

This clone was seen only once. The chain links TRBV7-3 to TRBJ2-1; 10 nucleotides agree with TRBD2. The V segment lost 5 bases and the J segment 9 bases; nucleotides outside the gene matches: 10. Germline V gene sequence: CDR1 SGHTA, CDR2 FQGTGA. CDR3 length: 15 residues. CDR3 sequence (DNA): TGTGCCAGCAGCCCTATAGCGGGGGGAGAGGGTGAGCAGTTCTTC. Protein sequence: CASSPIAGGEGEQFF. Complete variable domain (other parts from reference TRBV7-3 and TRBJ2-1): GAGVSQTPSNKVTEKGKYVELRCDPISGHTALYWYRQSLGQGPEFLIYFQGTGAADDSGLPNDRFFAVRPEGSVSTLKIQRTERGDSAVYLCASSPIAGGEGEQFFGPGTRLTVL.

The gene calls are TRBV12-5 and TRBJ2-3; D is unresolved. Trimming pared 2 bases from V and 9 bases from J, leaving 6 bases between. The CDR3 is made up of 11 amino acids. Looked up from germline, CDR1 is LGHNT and CDR2 is FRNRAP. The CDR3 DNA follows: TGTGCTAGTGGTTTGCCTGAGACGCAGTATTTT. It yields the protein CASGLPETQYF. The whole variable domain, remainder taken from reference TRBV12-5 and TRBJ2-3, is DARVTQTPRHKVTEMGQEVTMRCQPILGHNTVFWYRQTMMQGLELLAYFRNRAPLDDSGMPKDRFSAEMPDATLATLKIQPSEPRDSAVYFCASGLPETQYFGPGTRLTVL.

The CDR3 is CASSLSHFRLAVANTGELFF. As DNA, the CDR3 is TGTGCCAGCAGTTTATCTCACTTCCGACTAGCGGTCGCGAACACCGGGGAGCTGTTTTTT. The rearrangement uses TRBV27 and TRBJ2-2; 9 bases agree with TRBD2. Germline V CDR1 and CDR2: MNHEY, SMNVEV (reference sequence). J lost 0 bases, V lost 0 bases, and 11 bases had no gene match. The CDR3 consists of 20 residues.

The V gene is TRBV5-8, the J gene TRBJ2-1, with a tentative D call TRBD2 (7 bases). Germline lookup yields CDR1 SGHTS and CDR2 YDEGEE. The CDR3 runs 14 residues. V was pared by 4 bases and J by 4 bases, with 12 bases between. CDR3 DNA sequence: TGTGCCAGCAGCCCGGGGGGCCAATACAATGAGCAGTTCTTC. Amino acid sequence: CASSPGGQYNEQFF. Combining the CDR3 with reference TRBV5-8 and TRBJ2-1 gives the whole variable domain EAGVTQSPTHLIKTRGQQATLRCSPISGHTSVYWYQQALGLGLQFLLWYDEGEERNRGNFPPRFSGRQFPNYSSELNVNALELEDSALYLCASSPGGQYNEQFFGPGTRLTVL.